A single T cell receptor (beta chain) is shown here with its context. Antigen: not known. The data belong to a study of cytomegalovirus exposure and HLA in healthy donors. Study-level results: Reportedly, a later analysis found an Asian-associated ancestry cluster had fewer N-insertions than the approximately 640-donor mean. A later analysis linked a missense variant in DCLRE1C to the trimming of TCR beta V and J genes. Presence/absence analyses rested on an assumption that sequencing depth was roughly uniform across donors.

Unmatched junction bases numbered 7, after V lost 1 base and J lost 5 bases. CDR1 and CDR2 from the germline V gene are LNHNV and YYDKDF (reference sequence). This CDR3 region has 15 residues. Donors likely had unrecorded immune exposures despite being nominally healthy when sampled. PCR used 60 Vbeta primers and 13 Jbeta primers. The method was immunoSEQ multiplex PCR; TCRdb's version includes in-frame clones alone and lacks a portion of them. The sample lists 200,000 or so clones; approximately 82% were seen once. This chain uses TRBV15 with TRBJ2-5; 7 bases fit TRBD1. What was sequenced was PBMCs. The sequence was collected from a woman aged 18 to 35 in good health and CMV-seropositive. The CDR3 nucleotides read TGTGCCACCAGCAGAGCCCGGACAGGAGTGGAGACCCAGTACTTC. It specifies CATSRARTGVETQYF.